What follows is one TCR beta chain and its context. These data belong to a study of patients and donors after allogeneic stem cell transplantation. With V trimmed by 2 bases and J by 6 bases, 7 bases remained unmatched. Germline-derived CDR1 and CDR2 are GTSNPN and SVGIG (reference sequence). CDR3 size: 14 residues. TCRdb redid the calling of the RT-PCR reads with MiXCR, one entry per CDR3 protein. The sample shows 150,000 to 200,000 distinct CDR3 sequences, about 32% of them seen only once. Material for sequencing was blood, either unsorted or a sorted T cell fraction (not recorded which). This sequence originates from a human donor who was either an allogeneic HSCT recipient or a stem cell or donor lymphocyte infusion donor (not recorded which). It is not recorded whose cells these are; they may come from a transplant donor. The chain is built from TRBV30 and TRBJ2-1; 7 nucleotides agree with TRBD1. The CDR3 here is CAWSYRGQANEQFF. CDR3 bases: TGTGCCTGGAGTTATCGAGGACAGGCCAATGAGCAGTTCTTC.